The clone carrying this T cell receptor beta chain was observed many times. Its antigen is currently unknown. TCRdb independently ran MiXCR on the 5' RACE reads; one entry per CDR3 protein. Counted here are 410,000 or so distinct CDR3 sequences, approximately 17% occurring once; the ten biggest clones make up 12%. The sample is drawn from a study of identical twins. Findings and limits, study-wide: Interpretation of the results relied on cross-sectional statistical analysis and not on following the same donors. Twins shared out-of-frame alpha sequences with excess low generation probability.

CDR1 is DFQATT, CDR2 SNEGSKA, per germline (reference sequence). This CDR3 spans 14 amino acids. The V gene end was trimmed by 2 bases and the J gene end by 3 bases; junction bases not matched to a gene: 2. The sequenced material came from naive T cells sorted from blood. The rearrangement links TRBV20-1 to TRBJ2-3, with 10 bases that match TRBD2. This TCR was sampled from a man aged 45-65 years in good health. CDR3 nucleotide sequence: TGCAGTGCTAGATTAGCGGGGGGAACAGATACGCAGTATTTT. Translated: CSARLAGGTDTQYF.